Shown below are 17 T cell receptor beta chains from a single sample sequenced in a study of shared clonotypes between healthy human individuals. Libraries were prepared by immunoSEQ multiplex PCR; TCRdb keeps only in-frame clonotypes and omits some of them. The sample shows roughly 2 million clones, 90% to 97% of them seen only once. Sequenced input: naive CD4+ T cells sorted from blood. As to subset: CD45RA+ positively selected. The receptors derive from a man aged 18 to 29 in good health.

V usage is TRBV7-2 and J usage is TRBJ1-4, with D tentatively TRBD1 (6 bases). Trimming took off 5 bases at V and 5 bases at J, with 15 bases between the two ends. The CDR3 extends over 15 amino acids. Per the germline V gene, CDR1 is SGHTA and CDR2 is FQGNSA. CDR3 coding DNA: TGTGCCAGCAGCCGGGTGGCGGGGGGCAATGAAAAACTGTTTTTT. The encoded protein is CASSRVAGGNEKLFF.

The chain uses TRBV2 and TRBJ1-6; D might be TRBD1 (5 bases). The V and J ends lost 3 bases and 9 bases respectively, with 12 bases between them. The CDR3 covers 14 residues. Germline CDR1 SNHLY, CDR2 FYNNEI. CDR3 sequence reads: CASSDREMPSPLHF. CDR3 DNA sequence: TGTGCCAGCAGTGACAGGGAAATGCCTTCACCCCTCCACTTT.

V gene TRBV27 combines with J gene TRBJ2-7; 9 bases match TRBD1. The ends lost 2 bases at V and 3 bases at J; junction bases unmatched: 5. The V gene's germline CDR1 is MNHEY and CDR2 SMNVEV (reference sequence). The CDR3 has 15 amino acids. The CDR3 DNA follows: TGTGCCAGCAGTTTAGGCTGGACAGGGGACTACGAGCAGTACTTC. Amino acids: CASSLGWTGDYEQYF.

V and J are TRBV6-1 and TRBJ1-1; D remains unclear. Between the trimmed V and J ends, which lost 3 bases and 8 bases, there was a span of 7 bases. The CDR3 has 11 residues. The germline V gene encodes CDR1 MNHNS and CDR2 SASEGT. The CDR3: CASSDITEAFF. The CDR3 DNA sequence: TGTGCCAGCAGTGATATAACAGAAGCTTTCTTT.

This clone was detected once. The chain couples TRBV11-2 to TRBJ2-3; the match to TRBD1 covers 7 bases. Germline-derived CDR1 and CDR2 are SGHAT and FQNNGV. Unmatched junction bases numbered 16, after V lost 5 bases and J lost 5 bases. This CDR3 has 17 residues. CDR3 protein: CASSEGGAGGWGDTQYF. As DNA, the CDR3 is TGTGCCAGCAGCGAAGGGGGTGCAGGGGGATGGGGAGATACGCAGTATTTT.

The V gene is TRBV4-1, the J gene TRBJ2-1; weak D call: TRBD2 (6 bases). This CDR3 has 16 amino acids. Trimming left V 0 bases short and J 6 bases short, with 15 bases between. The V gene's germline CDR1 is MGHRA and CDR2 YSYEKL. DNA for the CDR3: TGCGCCAGCAGCCAAGATAAACTCGCGGGATCCAATGAGCAGTTCTTC. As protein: CASSQDKLAGSNEQFF.

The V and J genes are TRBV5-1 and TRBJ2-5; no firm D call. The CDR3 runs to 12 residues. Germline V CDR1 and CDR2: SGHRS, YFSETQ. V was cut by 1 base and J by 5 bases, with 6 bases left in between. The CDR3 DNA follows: TGCGCCAGCAGCTTGATCGCGGAGACCCAGTACTTC. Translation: CASSLIAETQYF.

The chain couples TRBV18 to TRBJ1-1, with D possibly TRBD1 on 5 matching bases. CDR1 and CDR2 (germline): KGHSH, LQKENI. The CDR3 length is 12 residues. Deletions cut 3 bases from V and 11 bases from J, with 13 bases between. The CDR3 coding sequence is TGTGCCAGCTCACCTAGCCAGGGTTCTGCTTTCTTT. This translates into CASSPSQGSAFF. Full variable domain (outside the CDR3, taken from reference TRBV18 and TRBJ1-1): NAGVMQNPRHLVRRRGQEARLRCSPMKGHSHVYWYRQLPEEGLKFMVYLQKENIIDESGMPKERFSAEFPKEGPSILRIQQVVRGDSAAYFCASSPSQGSAFFGQGTRLTVV.

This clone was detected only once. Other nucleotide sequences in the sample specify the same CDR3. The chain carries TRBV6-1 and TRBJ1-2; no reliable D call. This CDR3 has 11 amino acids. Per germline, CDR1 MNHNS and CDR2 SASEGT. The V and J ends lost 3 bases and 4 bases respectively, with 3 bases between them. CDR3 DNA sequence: TGTGCCAGCAGTGAGAGCTATGGCTACACCTTC. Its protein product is CASSESYGYTF.

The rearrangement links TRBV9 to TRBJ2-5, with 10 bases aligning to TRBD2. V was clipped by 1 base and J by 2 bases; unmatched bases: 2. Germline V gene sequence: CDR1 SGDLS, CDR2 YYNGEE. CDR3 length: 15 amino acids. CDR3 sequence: CASSVTSGDQETQYF. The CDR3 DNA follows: TGTGCCAGCAGCGTAACTAGCGGGGATCAAGAGACCCAGTACTTC.

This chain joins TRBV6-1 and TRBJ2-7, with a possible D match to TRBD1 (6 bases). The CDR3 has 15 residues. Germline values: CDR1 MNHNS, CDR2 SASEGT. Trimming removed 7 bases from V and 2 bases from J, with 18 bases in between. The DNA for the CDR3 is TGTGCCAGCATTCTACAGGGAACCCCGGCCTACGAGCAGTACTTC. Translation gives CASILQGTPAYEQYF.

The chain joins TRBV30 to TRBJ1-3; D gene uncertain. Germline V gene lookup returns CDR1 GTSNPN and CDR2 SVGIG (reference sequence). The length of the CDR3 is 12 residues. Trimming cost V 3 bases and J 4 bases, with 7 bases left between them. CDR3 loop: CAWRDNGNTIYF. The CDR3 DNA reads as TGTGCCTGGAGGGATAACGGAAACACCATATATTTT.

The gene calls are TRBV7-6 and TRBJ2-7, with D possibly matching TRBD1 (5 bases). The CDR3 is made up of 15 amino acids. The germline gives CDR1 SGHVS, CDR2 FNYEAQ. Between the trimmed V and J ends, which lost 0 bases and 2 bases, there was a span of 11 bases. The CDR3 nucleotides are TGTGCCAGCAGCTTAGCGCCAGGGAAGGCCTACGAGCAGTACTTC. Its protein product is CASSLAPGKAYEQYF.

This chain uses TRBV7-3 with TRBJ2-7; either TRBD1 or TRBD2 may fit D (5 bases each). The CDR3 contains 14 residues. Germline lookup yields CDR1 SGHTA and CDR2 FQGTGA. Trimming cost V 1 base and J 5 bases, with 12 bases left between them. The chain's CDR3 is CASSLNPLGDEQYF. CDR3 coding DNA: TGTGCCAGCAGCTTAAACCCACTGGGGGACGAGCAGTACTTC.

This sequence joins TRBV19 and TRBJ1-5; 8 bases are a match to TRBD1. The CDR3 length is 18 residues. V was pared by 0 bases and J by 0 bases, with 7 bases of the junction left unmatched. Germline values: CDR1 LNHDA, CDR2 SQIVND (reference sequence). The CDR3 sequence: CASSIDRGQVYSNQPQHF. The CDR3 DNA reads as TGTGCCAGTAGTATAGATCGGGGACAGGTGTATAGCAATCAGCCCCAGCATTTT.

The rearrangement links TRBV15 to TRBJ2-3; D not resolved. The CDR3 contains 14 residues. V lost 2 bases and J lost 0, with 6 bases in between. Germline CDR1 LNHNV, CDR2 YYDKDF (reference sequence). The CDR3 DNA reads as TGTGCCACCAGCAGACGGATTAGCACAGATACGCAGTATTTT. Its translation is CATSRRISTDTQYF.

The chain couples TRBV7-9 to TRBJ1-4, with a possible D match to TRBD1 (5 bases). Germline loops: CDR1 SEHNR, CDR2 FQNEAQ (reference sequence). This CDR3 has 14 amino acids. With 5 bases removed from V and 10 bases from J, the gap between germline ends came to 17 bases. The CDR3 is CASSPGTVGPKLFF. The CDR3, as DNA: TGTGCCAGCAGCCCCGGGACGGTGGGCCCAAAACTGTTTTTT. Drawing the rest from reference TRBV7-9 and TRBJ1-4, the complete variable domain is DTGVSQNPRHKITKRGQNVTFRCDPISEHNRLYWYRQTLGQGPEFLTYFQNEAQLEKSRLLSDRFSAERPKGSFSTLEIQRTEQGDSAMYLCASSPGTVGPKLFFGSGTQLSVL.